This T cell receptor beta chain was observed in a study of vaccination and CD4 T cells after COVID-19. Study-level background: Drawing of post-COVID samples took place a median approximately 100 days after diagnosis (range 35 to 161). Study observations and caveats: Among those convalescent, a median roughly 89% of reactive clones emerged solely post-vaccination.

Treatment denoted: approximately nine-day PBMC culture with coronavirus spike peptide pools or control peptides (ViraFEST assay). CDR1 is KGHDR, CDR2 SFDVKD, per germline. This CDR3 region has 12 residues. Trimming removed 2 bases at V and 4 bases at J, with 5 bases between. At the Johns Hopkins FTIC core, DNA taken from cultured CD4+ T cells was sequenced by way of the Oncomine TCR Beta short-read assay. From cultured CD4+ T cells, genomic DNA was extracted. TCRdb re-called the PCR reads with MiXCR, one entry per CDR3 protein. In the table there are approximately 11,000 distinct CDR3 sequences, roughly two thirds of which are singletons. Details on this clonotype: Its matching antigen is unknown.

This rearrangement joins TRBV24-1 to TRBJ2-7; no clear D gene. The sequenced sample was CD4+ T cells from blood, cultured in vitro. The TCR comes from a human donor who had recovered from COVID-19. CDR3 coding DNA: TGTGCCACCAGTGATTCAAAGTACGAGCAGTACTTC. Its translation is CATSDSKYEQYF.